What follows are 2 T cell receptor beta chains derived from one specimen sequenced in a study of cytomegalovirus exposure and HLA in healthy donors. Libraries were prepared by immunoSEQ multiplex PCR; TCRdb keeps only in-frame clonotypes and omits some of them. The sample comprises over 250,000 clones, about 86% of which are singletons, and roughly 1% rests with the top ten. Sequencing was done on a sample of PBMCs. Receptors were obtained from a woman younger than 30 in good health and CMV-seronegative.

The rearrangement links TRBV27 to TRBJ2-1; 7 bases fit TRBD2. Looked up from germline, CDR1 is MNHEY and CDR2 is SMNVEV (reference sequence). This CDR3 region has 14 residues. Unmatched junction bases numbered 3, after V lost 5 bases and J lost 2 bases. In DNA, the CDR3 is TGTGCCAGCAGTGGCGGGAGTACCTACAATGAGCAGTTCTTC. Translating gives CASSGGSTYNEQFF.

The rearrangement joins TRBV5-4 to TRBJ2-7; a possible D gene is TRBD1 (6 bases). CDR3 length: 13 residues. Per germline, CDR1 SGHNT and CDR2 YYREEE (reference sequence). The V end was cut by 3 bases, the J end by 5 bases, with 12 bases between. This CDR3 reads CASSSITGNEQYF. CDR3 sequence (DNA): TGTGCCAGCAGCTCGATTACAGGGAACGAGCAGTACTTC.